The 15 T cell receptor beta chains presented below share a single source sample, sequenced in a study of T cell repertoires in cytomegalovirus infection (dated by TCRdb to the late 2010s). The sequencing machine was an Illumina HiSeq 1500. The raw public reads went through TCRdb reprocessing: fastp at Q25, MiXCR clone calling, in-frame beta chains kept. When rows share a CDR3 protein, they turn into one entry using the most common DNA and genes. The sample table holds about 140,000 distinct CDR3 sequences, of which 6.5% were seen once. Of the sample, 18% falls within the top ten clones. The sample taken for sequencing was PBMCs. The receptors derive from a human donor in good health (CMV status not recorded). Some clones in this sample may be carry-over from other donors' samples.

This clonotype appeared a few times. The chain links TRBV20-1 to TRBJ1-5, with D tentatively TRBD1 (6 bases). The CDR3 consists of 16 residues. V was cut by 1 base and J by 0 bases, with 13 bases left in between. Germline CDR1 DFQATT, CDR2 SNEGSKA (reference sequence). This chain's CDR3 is CSARVGAGYSNQPQHF. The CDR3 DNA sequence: TGCAGTGCTAGAGTGGGGGCCGGTTATAGCAATCAGCCCCAGCATTTT.

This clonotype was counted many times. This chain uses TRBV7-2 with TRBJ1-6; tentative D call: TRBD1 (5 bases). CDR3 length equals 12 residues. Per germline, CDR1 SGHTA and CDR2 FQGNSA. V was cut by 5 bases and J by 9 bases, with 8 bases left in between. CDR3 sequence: CASSMGRSPLHF. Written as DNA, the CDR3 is TGTGCCAGCAGCATGGGGCGTTCACCCCTCCACTTT.

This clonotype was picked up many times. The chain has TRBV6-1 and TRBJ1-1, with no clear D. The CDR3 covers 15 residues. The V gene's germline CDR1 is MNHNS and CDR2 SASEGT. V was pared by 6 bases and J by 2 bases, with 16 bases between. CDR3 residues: CASRVRLEGNTEAFF. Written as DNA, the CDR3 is TGTGCCAGCAGGGTCAGACTGGAGGGAAACACTGAAGCTTTCTTT.

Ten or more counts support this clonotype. The CDR3 DNA follows: TGTGCCAGTAGTTCAACAGGGGCGACCGGGGAGCTGTTTTTT. Translated, it gives CASSSTGATGELFF. V and J are TRBV19 and TRBJ2-2; 7 bases are a match to TRBD1. Germline loops: CDR1 LNHDA, CDR2 SQIVND (reference sequence). V was pared by 5 bases and J by 5 bases, with 5 bases of the junction left unmatched. The CDR3 is 14 amino acids.

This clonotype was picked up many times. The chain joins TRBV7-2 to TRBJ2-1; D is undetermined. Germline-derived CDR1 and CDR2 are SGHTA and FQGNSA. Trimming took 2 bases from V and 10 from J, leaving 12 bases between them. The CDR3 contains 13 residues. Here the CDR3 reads CASSLPPPEEQFF. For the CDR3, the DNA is TGTGCCAGCAGCTTACCCCCACCGGAGGAGCAGTTCTTC.

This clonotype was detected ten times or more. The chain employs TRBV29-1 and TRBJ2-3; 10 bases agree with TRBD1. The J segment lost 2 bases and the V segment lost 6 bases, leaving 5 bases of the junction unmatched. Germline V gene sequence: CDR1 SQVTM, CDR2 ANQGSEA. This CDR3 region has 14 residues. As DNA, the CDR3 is TGCAGCGTGGGACAGGGGTTTAACACAGATACGCAGTATTTT. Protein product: CSVGQGFNTDTQYF.

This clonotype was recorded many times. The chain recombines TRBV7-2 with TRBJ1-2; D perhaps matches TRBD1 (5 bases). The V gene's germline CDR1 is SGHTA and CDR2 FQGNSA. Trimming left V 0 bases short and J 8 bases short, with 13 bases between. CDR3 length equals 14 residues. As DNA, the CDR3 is TGTGCCAGCAGCTTAGCTACCGCCGGGGGAGGCTACACCTTC. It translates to CASSLATAGGGYTF.

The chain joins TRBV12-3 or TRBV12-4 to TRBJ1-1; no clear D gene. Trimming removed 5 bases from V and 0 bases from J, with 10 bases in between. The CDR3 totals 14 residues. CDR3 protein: CASSPDTMNTEAFF. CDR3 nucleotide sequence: TGTGCCAGCAGTCCCGACACGATGAACACTGAAGCTTTCTTT.

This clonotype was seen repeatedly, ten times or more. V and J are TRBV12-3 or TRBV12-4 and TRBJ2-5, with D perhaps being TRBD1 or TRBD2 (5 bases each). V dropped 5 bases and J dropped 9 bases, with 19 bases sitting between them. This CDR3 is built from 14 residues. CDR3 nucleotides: TGTGCCAGCAGTCCTACCGGGACGAAGAATCCCCAGTACTTC. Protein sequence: CASSPTGTKNPQYF.

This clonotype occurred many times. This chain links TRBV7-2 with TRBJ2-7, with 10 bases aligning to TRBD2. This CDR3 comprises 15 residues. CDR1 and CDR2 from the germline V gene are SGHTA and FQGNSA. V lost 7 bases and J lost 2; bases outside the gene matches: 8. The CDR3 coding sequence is TGTGCCAGCACCAAGAGCGGGGGGGCCCCCTACGAGCAGTACTTC. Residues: CASTKSGGAPYEQYF.

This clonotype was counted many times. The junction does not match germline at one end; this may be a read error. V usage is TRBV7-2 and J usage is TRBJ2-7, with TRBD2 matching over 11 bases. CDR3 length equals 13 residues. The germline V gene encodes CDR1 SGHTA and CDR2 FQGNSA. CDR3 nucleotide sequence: TGTGCCAGCAGCTGGAGGACTAGCGGGCGAGTAGACTTC. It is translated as CASSWRTSGRVDF.

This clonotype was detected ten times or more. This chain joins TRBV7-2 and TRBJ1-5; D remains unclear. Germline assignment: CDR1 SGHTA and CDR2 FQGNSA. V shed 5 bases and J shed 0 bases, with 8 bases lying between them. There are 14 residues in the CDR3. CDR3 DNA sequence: TGTGCCAGCAGCCCCATCGGTAGCAATCAGCCCCAGCATTTT. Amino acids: CASSPIGSNQPQHF. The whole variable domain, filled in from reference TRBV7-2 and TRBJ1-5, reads GAGVSQSPSNKVTEKGKDVELRCDPISGHTALYWYRQSLGQGLEFLIYFQGNSAPDKSGLPSDRFSAERTGGSVSTLTIQRTQQEDSAVYLCASSPIGSNQPQHFGDGTRLSIL.

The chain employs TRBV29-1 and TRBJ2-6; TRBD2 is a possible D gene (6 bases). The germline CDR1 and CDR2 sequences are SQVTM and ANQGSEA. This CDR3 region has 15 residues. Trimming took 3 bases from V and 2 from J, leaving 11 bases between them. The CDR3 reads CSVDGGSPGANVLTF. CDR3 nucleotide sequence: TGCAGCGTTGACGGGGGTTCCCCTGGGGCCAACGTCCTGACTTTC.

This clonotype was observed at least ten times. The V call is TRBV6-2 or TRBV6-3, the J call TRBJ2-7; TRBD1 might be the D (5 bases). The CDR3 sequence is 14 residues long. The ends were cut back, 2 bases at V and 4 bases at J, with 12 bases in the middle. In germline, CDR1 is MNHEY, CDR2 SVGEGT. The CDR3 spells CASSYLQGRYEQYF. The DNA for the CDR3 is TGTGCCAGCAGTTACCTCCAGGGAAGGTACGAGCAGTACTTC.

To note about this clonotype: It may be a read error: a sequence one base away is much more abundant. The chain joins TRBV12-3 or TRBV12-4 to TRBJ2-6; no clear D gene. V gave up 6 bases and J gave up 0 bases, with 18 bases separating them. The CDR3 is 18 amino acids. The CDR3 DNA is TGTGCCAGCAGCAGAGACTCCTGGACCATCTCTGGGGCCAACGTCCTGACTTTC. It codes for CASSRDSWTISGANVLTF.